What follows are 23 T cell receptor beta chains derived from one specimen sequenced in a study of shared clonotypes between healthy human individuals. TCRdb keeps only in-frame clones here, not all; method: immunoSEQ multiplex PCR. The sample has around 1.5 million clones; around 98% are singletons. Material: naive CD4+ T cells sorted from blood. Subset specified: CD45RA+ positively selected. The receptors stem from a man aged 25 to 40 in good health.

The V call is TRBV6-4, the J call TRBJ2-2; no definite D call. The CDR3 has 13 residues. Germline CDR1 is MRHNA and CDR2 is SNTAGT. The V and J ends lost 0 bases and 4 bases respectively, with 3 bases between them. In DNA form, the CDR3 reads TGTGCCAGCAGTGACTCCTTCACCGGGGAGCTGTTTTTT. This gives the protein CASSDSFTGELFF.

The genes are TRBV11-2 and TRBJ1-2; tentatively, D is TRBD1 (5 bases). This CDR3 has 18 amino acids. From germline, CDR1 is SGHAT and CDR2 FQNNGV. V was pared by 2 bases and J by 3 bases, with 22 bases between. In DNA form, the CDR3 reads TGTGCCAGCAGCTTAAGAATGAGGGCTGAGGGGCGCGACTATGGCTACACCTTC. It translates to CASSLRMRAEGRDYGYTF.

This chain uses TRBV6-1 with TRBJ2-1; 9 bases line up with TRBD2. After removal of 4 bases from V and 6 bases from J, the junction contained 4 bases not matched to a gene. The CDR3 covers 14 residues. From germline, CDR1 is MNHNS and CDR2 SASEGT. The CDR3 spells CASSGGRAANEQFF. For the CDR3, the DNA is TGTGCCAGCAGTGGCGGGAGGGCCGCCAATGAGCAGTTCTTC.

This rearrangement joins TRBV29-1 to TRBJ2-7; 10 nucleotides agree with TRBD1. The junction had 7 bases not matched to a gene; V was cut back by 3 bases and J by 5 bases. CDR1 and CDR2 (germline): SQVTM, ANQGSEA. The CDR3 is 14 residues long. The CDR3 sequence: CSVDWGQGWNEQYF. The CDR3 bases are TGCAGCGTTGACTGGGGACAGGGGTGGAACGAGCAGTACTTC.

This clone was seen once. The identical CDR3 is also encoded by other nucleotide sequences in the sample. The chain combines TRBV5-1 with TRBJ1-1; tentative D call: TRBD1 (6 bases). The V and J ends lost 3 bases and 0 bases respectively, with 9 bases between them. The CDR3 extends over 14 amino acids. The germline gives CDR1 SGHRS, CDR2 YFSETQ. The CDR3 here is CASSSGQLNTEAFF. CDR3 coding DNA: TGCGCCAGCAGCTCGGGACAATTGAACACTGAAGCTTTCTTT.

The rearrangement uses TRBV5-1 and TRBJ2-5; unclear D gene. The CDR3 is 16 amino acids. Per the germline V gene, CDR1 is SGHRS and CDR2 is YFSETQ. Trimming removed 2 bases at V and 5 bases at J, with 19 bases between. The CDR3 is CASSLLDLLRAETQYF. The CDR3 coding sequence is TGCGCCAGCAGCTTACTGGACCTTCTCCGAGCGGAGACCCAGTACTTC. Based on the CDR3 plus reference TRBV5-1 and TRBJ2-5, the full variable domain is KAGVTQTPRYLIKTRGQQVTLSCSPISGHRSVSWYQQTPGQGLQFLFEYFSETQRNKGNFPGRFSGRQFSNSRSEMNVSTLELGDSALYLCASSLLDLLRAETQYFGPGTRLLVL.

This clone was picked up one time. The chain is built from TRBV19 and TRBJ2-7; no clear D. Per the germline V gene, CDR1 is LNHDA and CDR2 is SQIVND (reference sequence). The V end lost 5 bases, the J end lost 3 bases, and 14 bases lay between the germline ends. The CDR3 length is 14 residues. This chain's CDR3 is CASSPVLSNYEQYF. In DNA form, the CDR3 reads TGTGCCAGTAGTCCCGTCTTAAGTAACTACGAGCAGTACTTC.

Of note for this clone: The sample has other DNA sequences that encode this CDR3 too. The chain combines TRBV5-4 with TRBJ2-3; 10 nucleotides line up with TRBD1. Trimming took 4 bases from V and 4 from J; bases not matched to a gene: 3. Per the germline V gene, CDR1 is SGHNT and CDR2 is YYREEE (reference sequence). The CDR3 contains 14 residues. DNA for the CDR3: TGTGCCAGCAGCCCAGGGACAGGGGCAGATACGCAGTATTTT. This gives the protein CASSPGTGADTQYF.

This chain joins TRBV18 and TRBJ2-3; no firm D call. This CDR3 is built from 15 residues. Trimming took off 1 base at V and 0 bases at J, with 8 bases between the two ends. Germline V gene lookup returns CDR1 KGHSH and CDR2 LQKENI. The CDR3 spells CASSPLRISTDTQYF. In DNA, the CDR3 is TGTGCCAGCTCACCACTGCGGATTAGCACAGATACGCAGTATTTT.

The V call is TRBV6-5, the J call TRBJ1-1; unclear D gene. This CDR3 has 13 amino acids. V was shortened by 8 bases and J by 1 base, with 11 bases between the two germline ends. CDR1 MNHEY and CDR2 SVGAGI come from the germline V gene. The CDR3 DNA is TGTGCCAGCTATGATATGTGGAACACTGAAGCTTTCTTT. This sequence encodes CASYDMWNTEAFF.

CDR3 residues: CASSFSDSNTGNTIYF. CDR3 coding DNA: TGTGCCAGCAGCTTCAGTGACTCTAATACTGGAAACACCATATATTTT. The gene calls are TRBV7-8 and TRBJ1-3, with no clear D. The germline V gene encodes CDR1 SGHVS and CDR2 FQNEAQ. V dropped 3 bases and J dropped 2 bases, with 14 bases sitting between them. CDR3 size: 16 residues.

This chain links TRBV6-5 with TRBJ1-2; D is undetermined. The length of the CDR3 is 12 residues. V shed 6 bases and J shed 2 bases, with 7 bases lying between them. Germline-derived CDR1 and CDR2 are MNHEY and SVGAGI. The CDR3: CASSRVNYGYTF. The DNA of the CDR3 is TGTGCCAGCAGCCGCGTCAACTATGGCTACACCTTC.

This chain uses TRBV29-1 with TRBJ2-7, with TRBD1 identical over 7 bases. V shed 5 bases, J shed 6 bases, and the junction held 16 bases outside the gene matches. Germline CDR1 reads SQVTM; CDR2 reads ANQGSEA. The CDR3 spans 15 residues. The DNA of the CDR3 is TGCAGCGTTTCTGGGGCACGGACAGGTAATGGCGAGCAGTACTTC. As protein: CSVSGARTGNGEQYF.

The CDR3 spells CASSQDSSSYNEQFF. The CDR3 DNA sequence: TGTGCCAGCAGCCAGGACAGTAGCTCCTACAATGAGCAGTTCTTC. This chain joins TRBV7-2 and TRBJ2-1, with a tentative D call TRBD1 (6 bases). Trimming took off 5 bases at V and 0 bases at J, with 11 bases between the two ends. Germline CDR1 reads SGHTA; CDR2 reads FQGNSA. This CDR3 spans 15 amino acids.

The V gene is TRBV7-9, the J gene TRBJ2-3; 9 bases fit TRBD1. Germline V CDR1 and CDR2: SEHNR, FQNEAQ (reference sequence). The length of the CDR3 is 16 residues. The V segment lost 5 bases and the J segment 5 bases; nucleotides outside the gene matches: 11. In DNA form, the CDR3 reads TGTGCCAGCAGCACCCGGACAGGGGCCCTAGGAGATACGCAGTATTTT. It codes for CASSTRTGALGDTQYF.

The rearrangement uses TRBV29-1 and TRBJ2-2, with 12 bases identical to TRBD2. The CDR3 has 16 amino acids. V was pared by 4 bases and J by 6 bases, with 9 bases of the junction left unmatched. CDR1 is SQVTM, CDR2 ANQGSEA, per germline. The CDR3 nucleotides are TGCAGCGTTGGGACTAGCGGGACTGATACCTCCGGGGAGCTGTTTTTT. Amino acids: CSVGTSGTDTSGELFF.

The chain combines TRBV5-4 with TRBJ2-6; no clear D gene. V lost 2 bases and J 0 bases, leaving 15 bases between the germline ends. This CDR3 spans 18 amino acids. CDR1 and CDR2 (germline): SGHNT, YYREEE (reference sequence). The CDR3 region is CASSLGLTGNSGANVLTF. The CDR3 region has the DNA TGTGCCAGCAGCTTAGGTTTGACGGGTAACTCTGGGGCCAACGTCCTGACTTTC. Looking up the rest from reference TRBV5-4 and TRBJ2-6 gives the full variable domain: ETGVTQSPTHLIKTRGQQVTLRCSSQSGHNTVSWYQQALGQGPQFIFQYYREEENGRGNFPPRFSGLQFPNYSSELNVNALELDDSALYLCASSLGLTGNSGANVLTFGAGSRLTVL.

The gene calls are TRBV5-8 and TRBJ1-1; 8 bases are shared with TRBD1. CDR3 length equals 14 residues. The germline gives CDR1 SGHTS, CDR2 YDEGEE. The V gene end was trimmed by 3 bases and the J gene end by 1 base; junction bases not matched to a gene: 2. The CDR3 loop is CASSSGQANTEAFF. The CDR3 coding sequence is TGTGCCAGCAGCTCGGGACAGGCGAACACTGAAGCTTTCTTT.

The chain is built from TRBV6-1 and TRBJ2-7, with TRBD1 identical over 9 bases. Germline CDR1 and CDR2: MNHNS and SASEGT. The ends lost 3 bases at V and 4 bases at J; junction bases unmatched: 4. The CDR3 sequence is 14 residues long. The DNA for the CDR3 is TGTGCCAGCAGTGATCAGACAGGGGGTTACGAGCAGTACTTC. This encodes CASSDQTGGYEQYF.

V is TRBV4-1 and J is TRBJ2-7; the match to TRBD1 covers 9 bases. This CDR3 region has 15 residues. Germline trimming cut 5 bases from V and 3 bases from J; bases unmatched to any gene: 8. Germline V gives CDR1 MGHRA, CDR2 YSYEKL. The chain's CDR3 is CASSADRGSLYEQYF. CDR3 nucleotides: TGCGCCAGCAGCGCCGACAGGGGGTCTCTCTACGAGCAGTACTTC.

The CDR3 nucleotides are TGTGCCAGTAGTATAGAAGGGACTAGCGGGAGTCCTAGCTCCTACGAGCAGTACTTC. Amino acid sequence: CASSIEGTSGSPSSYEQYF. The chain uses TRBV19 and TRBJ2-7; 14 nucleotides agree with TRBD2. The CDR3 length is 19 residues. The germline gives CDR1 LNHDA, CDR2 SQIVND (reference sequence). V lost 0 bases, J lost 0 bases, and 7 bases stayed unmatched. Supplemented by reference TRBV19 and TRBJ2-7, the full variable domain reads DGGITQSPKYLFRKEGQNVTLSCEQNLNHDAMYWYRQDPGQGLRLIYYSQIVNDFQKGDIAEGYSVSREKKESFPLTVTSAQKNPTAFYLCASSIEGTSGSPSSYEQYFGPGTRLTVT.

DNA for the CDR3: TGTGCCAGCTCATCCGGGACAGGCCAAGAGACCCAGTACTTC. Its translation: CASSSGTGQETQYF. The chain uses TRBV18 and TRBJ2-5; 8 nucleotides agree with TRBD1. CDR3 size: 14 residues. Unmatched junction bases numbered 3, after V lost 5 bases and J lost 1 base. CDR1 is KGHSH and CDR2 is LQKENI in the germline V gene.

This chain connects TRBV6-6 to TRBJ2-7, with D maybe TRBD2 (5 bases). Germline V gene sequence: CDR1 MNHNY, CDR2 SVGAGI (reference sequence). The CDR3 contains 11 residues. Trimming cost V 5 bases and J 5 bases, with 7 bases left between them. CDR3 protein: CASSTADEQYF. CDR3 sequence (DNA): TGTGCCAGCAGTACAGCGGACGAGCAGTACTTC.